This entry lists 23 T cell receptor beta chains sequenced from one sample in a study of blood T cell repertoires in COVID-19. The repertoire was sequenced with immunoSEQ multiplex PCR; TCRdb's copy has only in-frame clones and lacks some. The repertoire includes hundreds of thousands of clones, around 90% of them detected once, and around 0.9% sits in the top ten. The sample taken for sequencing was PBMCs or T cells enriched from blood (not recorded which). These receptors were collected from a young woman who had recovered from COVID-19.

J is TRBJ2-1 and V is TRBV3-1 (or the pseudogene TRBV3-2), with D possibly being TRBD1 (5 bases). Germline V gives CDR1 LGHDT, CDR2 YNNKEL (reference sequence). The CDR3 consists of 15 residues. Trimming left V 4 bases short and J 6 bases short, with 16 bases between. The CDR3 protein is CASSPQERPLNEQFF. In DNA, the CDR3 is TGTGCCAGCAGCCCACAGGAAAGGCCTCTCAATGAGCAGTTCTTC.

The chain uses TRBV11-2 and TRBJ1-5; D is uncertain. V was cut by 0 bases and J by 5 bases, with 5 bases left in between. This CDR3 comprises 13 residues. CDR1 and CDR2 (germline): SGHAT, FQNNGV. The CDR3 sequence: CASSLDGYQPQHF. CDR3 nucleotides: TGTGCCAGCAGCTTAGACGGTTATCAGCCCCAGCATTTT.

The V call is TRBV18, the J call TRBJ2-1, with TRBD2 matching 13 bases. The V gene's germline CDR1 is KGHSH and CDR2 LQKENI. V was clipped by 1 base and J by 0 bases; unmatched bases: 0. This CDR3 spans 17 amino acids. This CDR3 reads CASSPRTSGSSYNEQFF. CDR3 nucleotides: TGTGCCAGCTCACCACGGACTAGCGGGAGCTCCTACAATGAGCAGTTCTTC.

The V and J genes are TRBV30 and TRBJ1-3; D gene unclear. Per germline, CDR1 GTSNPN and CDR2 SVGIG (reference sequence). Trimming removed 4 bases at V and 1 base at J, with 17 bases between. The CDR3 totals 16 residues. The CDR3 nucleotides are TGTGCCTGGAAACGACCAGGAGGAGGGTCTGGAAACACCATATATTTT. Translation: CAWKRPGGGSGNTIYF.

V and J are TRBV7-9 and TRBJ1-2, with a tentative D call TRBD1 (5 bases). Trimming removed 5 bases at V and 4 bases at J, with 17 bases between. Per germline, CDR1 SEHNR and CDR2 FQNEAQ (reference sequence). CDR3 size: 15 residues. Here the CDR3 DNA reads TGTGCCAGCAGCGGATGGGACTCTCTGGGCTATGGCTACACCTTC. Residues: CASSGWDSLGYGYTF.

The chain uses TRBV7-9 and TRBJ1-4; 7 nucleotides match TRBD1. The CDR3 has 13 residues. With V trimmed by 11 bases and J by 1 base, 4 bases remained unmatched. The V gene's germline CDR1 is SEHNR and CDR2 FQNEAQ (reference sequence). Here the CDR3 DNA reads TGTGCCGTAAGACAGGGAACTAATGAAAAACTGTTTTTT. Encoded protein: CAVRQGTNEKLFF. The full variable domain, completed using reference TRBV7-9 and TRBJ1-4, is DTGVSQNPRHKITKRGQNVTFRCDPISEHNRLYWYRQTLGQGPEFLTYFQNEAQLEKSRLLSDRFSAERPKGSFSTLEIQRTEQGDSAMYLCAVRQGTNEKLFFGSGTQLSVL.

This chain connects TRBV19 to TRBJ2-5, with 9 positions matching TRBD1. With 7 bases clipped from V and 2 bases from J, the junction kept 11 bases outside the gene matches. Germline values: CDR1 LNHDA, CDR2 SQIVND (reference sequence). This CDR3 comprises 16 residues. CDR3 sequence (DNA): TGTGCCAGTATGGACCGCGGGACAGGGTTACAAGAGACCCAGTACTTC. Translation gives CASMDRGTGLQETQYF.

The chain uses TRBV5-1 and TRBJ2-3, with 10 bases matching TRBD2. Germline CDR1 SGHRS, CDR2 YFSETQ. J was trimmed by 6 bases and V by 4 bases; bases with no gene match: 11. This CDR3 spans 16 amino acids. The CDR3, as DNA: TGCGCCAGCAGCCTTTCTAGCGGGGGCCTCCGTGATACGCAGTATTTT. It yields the protein CASSLSSGGLRDTQYF.

The CDR3 DNA reads TGTGCCAGCACCCGAGGGGGGGACACTGAAGCTTTCTTT. The encoded protein is CASTRGGDTEAFF. This chain joins TRBV27 and TRBJ1-1; D is possibly TRBD1 (6 bases). Germline CDR1 and CDR2: MNHEY and SMNVEV (reference sequence). The CDR3 contains 13 residues. The ends were cut back, 7 bases at V and 3 bases at J, with 12 bases in the middle.

The CDR3 coding sequence is TGTGCCAGCAGTCGAGGAGGTGGCTACACCTTC. This translates into CASSRGGGYTF. This rearrangement joins TRBV6-5 to TRBJ1-2; D not certain. V lost 5 bases, J lost 7 bases, and 8 bases lay in between. The CDR3 runs to 11 residues. The germline gives CDR1 MNHEY, CDR2 SVGAGI.

The genes are TRBV19 and TRBJ2-1; 11 nucleotides align to TRBD2. The CDR3 spans 15 residues. Germline loops: CDR1 LNHDA, CDR2 SQIVND (reference sequence). With V trimmed by 6 bases and J by 0 bases, 1 base remained unmatched. The DNA for the CDR3 is TGTGCCAGTAGGCTAGCGGGGGGCTCCTACAATGAGCAGTTCTTC. This codes for CASRLAGGSYNEQFF.

The chain joins TRBV18 to TRBJ1-1; D is unresolved. V lost 1 base and J lost 1, with 10 bases in between. The CDR3 consists of 15 residues. Per germline, CDR1 KGHSH and CDR2 LQKENI. Here the CDR3 DNA reads TGTGCCAGCTCACCACGGTTGCCAGGGAACACTGAAGCTTTCTTT. Its translation is CASSPRLPGNTEAFF. The variable domain in full, with the rest retrieved from reference TRBV18 and TRBJ1-1, is NAGVMQNPRHLVRRRGQEARLRCSPMKGHSHVYWYRQLPEEGLKFMVYLQKENIIDESGMPKERFSAEFPKEGPSILRIQQVVRGDSAAYFCASSPRLPGNTEAFFGQGTRLTVV.

This chain's CDR3 is CASSPRPRDRLAGALQETQYF. In DNA, the CDR3 is TGTGCCAGCTCACCAAGACCACGGGATAGACTAGCGGGGGCCCTCCAAGAGACCCAGTACTTC. This rearrangement joins TRBV18 to TRBJ2-5, with 12 bases identical to TRBD2. The CDR3 is 21 amino acids. V lost 2 bases and J lost 1; bases outside the gene matches: 17. Germline-derived CDR1 and CDR2 are KGHSH and LQKENI.

The V gene is TRBV6-5, the J gene TRBJ1-2; 9 nucleotides match TRBD1. V shed 2 bases, J shed 3 bases, and the junction held 4 bases outside the gene matches. Germline CDR1 MNHEY, CDR2 SVGAGI. The CDR3 runs to 15 residues. The CDR3 nucleotides read TGTGCCAGCAGTTACGTAGGACAGGGGTACTATGGCTACACCTTC. Its translation: CASSYVGQGYYGYTF.

CDR3 coding DNA: TGCGCCAGCAGCCCTTTGAGGGGGGGGTCCTACGAGCAGTACTTC. It is translated as CASSPLRGGSYEQYF. The chain has TRBV5-1 and TRBJ2-7, with TRBD2 as a possible D gene (7 bases). Germline V gives CDR1 SGHRS, CDR2 YFSETQ. V was cut by 4 bases and J by 1 base, with 15 bases left in between. This CDR3 contains 15 residues.

The gene calls are TRBV30 and TRBJ2-5; 8 bases align to TRBD1. There are 13 residues in the CDR3. From germline, CDR1 is GTSNPN and CDR2 SVGIG (reference sequence). Losses at the gene ends were 7 bases for V and 5 bases for J; bases not matched to a gene: 9. The CDR3 DNA is TGTGCCTCCGGACAGGGTCGGTGGGAGACCCAGTACTTC. Residues: CASGQGRWETQYF.

The table lists this clone with a count of one. V gene TRBV6-2 or TRBV6-3 combines with J gene TRBJ1-1; D gene uncertain. Germline V gives CDR1 MNHEY, CDR2 SVGEGT. CDR3 length: 13 residues. V lost 6 bases and J lost 6, with 14 bases in between. CDR3 sequence reads: CASSPRTAPEAFF. CDR3 DNA sequence: TGTGCCAGCAGCCCGCGCACAGCCCCTGAAGCTTTCTTT.

V is TRBV2 and J is TRBJ2-3, with TRBD2 identical over 7 bases. V trimming: 5 bases; J trimming: 4 bases; junction bases outside the gene matches: 6. The germline gives CDR1 SNHLY, CDR2 FYNNEI. The CDR3 sequence is 14 residues long. DNA of the CDR3: TGTGCCAGCAGTCGGGGGAGCGGGGCAGATACGCAGTATTTT. It codes for CASSRGSGADTQYF.

The table lists this clone with a few counts. V usage is TRBV6-1 and J usage is TRBJ1-5; possible D gene TRBD1, 6 bases. There are 15 residues in the CDR3. V was clipped by 2 bases and J by 4 bases, with 12 bases between them. Germline CDR1 is MNHNS and CDR2 is SASEGT. Here the CDR3 DNA reads TGTGCCAGCAGTGAACGCAGGGGAGGGAATCAGCCCCAGCATTTT. Amino acids: CASSERRGGNQPQHF.

The CDR3 nucleotides are TGTGCCAGCAGCGTAGAACTAGCGGGGGGGAACACCGGGGAGCTGTTTTTT. This codes for CASSVELAGGNTGELFF. This chain links TRBV9 with TRBJ2-2; 12 nucleotides agree with TRBD2. The germline V gene has CDR1 SGDLS and CDR2 YYNGEE. J was trimmed by 1 base and V by 0 bases; bases with no gene match: 1. This CDR3 is built from 17 residues.

The rearrangement links TRBV27 to TRBJ1-2; D is possibly TRBD1 (6 bases). Looked up from germline, CDR1 is MNHEY and CDR2 is SMNVEV (reference sequence). V lost 5 bases, J lost 4 bases, and 17 bases lay in between. The CDR3 runs to 15 residues. DNA of the CDR3: TGTGCCAGCAGTCCGTACAGGGAACAGGGCTATGGCTACACCTTC. Amino acid sequence: CASSPYREQGYGYTF.

The rearrangement joins TRBV5-4 to TRBJ2-4; a possible D gene is TRBD1 (6 bases). Germline V CDR1 and CDR2: SGHNT, YYREEE (reference sequence). V shed 2 bases and J shed 0 bases, with 12 bases lying between them. The length of the CDR3 is 16 residues. The CDR3 loop is CASSFRQELAKNIQYF. The CDR3 DNA reads TGTGCCAGCAGCTTTCGACAGGAACTAGCCAAAAACATTCAGTACTTC.

J is TRBJ2-7 and V is TRBV19, with 8 bases fitting TRBD1. Germline CDR1 and CDR2: LNHDA and SQIVND (reference sequence). The CDR3 loop spans 18 amino acids. With 3 bases clipped from V and 0 bases from J, the junction kept 13 bases outside the gene matches. CDR3 protein: CASSMLALGTGNSYEQYF. CDR3 bases: TGTGCCAGTAGTATGCTCGCCTTGGGGACAGGAAACTCCTACGAGCAGTACTTC.